These T cell receptor beta chains were read from a single sample in a study of OX40 agonist ivuxolimab in advanced cancers. Profiled with immunoSEQ multiplex PCR; TCRdb holds only in-frame clones, not every one. The table shows 100,000 to 130,000 clones, with around 90% occurring only once. Sequenced here: CD4+ or CD8+ T cells sorted from blood, sampled in a trial of the OX40 agonist ivuxolimab. The receptors stem from an adult with an advanced solid tumor such as melanoma, head and neck, liver or kidney cancer. CDR3s include the opening cysteine and the closing phenylalanine or tryptophan. The D gene is left open where the match is weak. Only part of the rows carry a size: once, few, many, or a class if the clone is expanded.

>11|TRBJ2-3|.|.|TRBV6-6
TGTGCCAGCAGTCCCACAGATACGCAGTATTTT
CASSPTDTQYF
>14|TRBJ1-4|.|TRBD1|TRBV2
TGTGCCAGCAGTGAAAGCAGGGGGCAGGAAAAACTGTTTTTT
CASSESRGQEKLFF
>16|TRBJ2-1|.|.|TRBV5-1
TGCGCCAGCAGCTCGCAGCCGGGACTGGAATACAATGAGCAGTTCTTC
CASSSQPGLEYNEQFF
>16|TRBJ1-6|few|TRBD1|TRBV30
TGTGCCTGGAGTGTAGGGGGCGGAGGGGGAGGTTCACCCCTCCACTTT
CAWSVGGGGGGSPLHF
>16|TRBJ2-1|.|TRBD2|TRBV9
TGTGCCAGCAGCGTAGGCGGGGGGCAGGGGTACAATGAGCAGTTCTTC
CASSVGGGQGYNEQFF
>13|TRBJ2-7|once|.|TRBV6-1
TGTGCCAGCAGACAAACAGGGACGTACGAGCAGTACTTC
CASRQTGTYEQYF
>14|TRBJ1-5|once|.|TRBV2
TGTGCCAGCAGTGCAGACAGGTTCAATCAGCCCCAGCATTTT
CASSADRFNQPQHF
>15|TRBJ2-7|.|TRBD2|TRBV5-1
TGCGCCAGCAGCATTGGGACTAGCTCTTCCTACGAGCAGTACTTC
CASSIGTSSSYEQYF
>12|TRBJ1-2|.|TRBD1|TRBV27
TGTGCCAGCAGTGACAGGGGATATGGCTACACCTTC
CASSDRGYGYTF
>16|TRBJ1-1|.|.|TRBV5-1
TGCGCCAGCAGCTTGGTGGAGGTGGGACTGAACACTGAAGCTTTCTTT
CASSLVEVGLNTEAFF
>13|TRBJ2-5|.|.|TRBV5-1
TGCGCCAGCAGCACGCAAATGGGGGAGACCCAGTACTTC
CASSTQMGETQYF
>15|TRBJ1-1|.|.|TRBV6-6
TGTGCCAGTCAGGGCGGGGGCGCTATGAACACTGAAGCTTTCTTT
CASQGGGAMNTEAFF
>17|TRBJ2-1|once|TRBD2|TRBV18
TGTGCCAGCTCACTCGCCGGGACTAGCGGGGGGGCCCGAGAGCAGTTCTTC
CASSLAGTSGGAREQFF
>13|TRBJ1-1|.|.|TRBV6-1
TGTGCCAGCAGGAATTATTTGAACACTGAAGCTTTCTTT
CASRNYLNTEAFF
>15|TRBJ2-7|.|.|TRBV9
TGTGCCAGCAGCGTAGGGGCCATGAGGGCCTACGAGCAGTACTTC
CASSVGAMRAYEQYF
>13|TRBJ1-1|.|.|TRBV25-1
TGTGCCAGCAGGGGAATTTGGGGCACTGAAGCTTTCTTT
CASRGIWGTEAFF
>14|TRBJ2-5|.|.|TRBV18
TGTGCCAGCTCAGACTCAGGGAAGCCAGAGACCCAGTACTTC
CASSDSGKPETQYF
>12|TRBJ2-3|.|.|TRBV25-1
TGTGCCAGCAGTGAATATGCGGATACGCAGTATTTT
CASSEYADTQYF
>14|TRBJ2-3|.|TRBD2|TRBV28
TGTGCCAGCAGTCTAGCGGGAGTGACAGATACGCAGTATTTT
CASSLAGVTDTQYF
>13|TRBJ1-4|.|.|TRBV30
TGTGCCTGGAGTGTCCGTTATGGTGAAAAACTGTTTTTT
CAWSVRYGEKLFF
>16|TRBJ2-1|.|.|TRBV5-8
TGTGCCAGCAGCCTAGGCGGGACCATCTCCTACAATGAGCAGTTCTTC
CASSLGGTISYNEQFF
>14|TRBJ2-5|.|.|TRBV18
TGTGCCAGCTCACCGTCGGCCGGACAAGAGACCCAGTACTTC
CASSPSAGQETQYF
>14|TRBJ1-2|.|.|TRBV30
TGTGCCTGGGACCATCCCAAAAGTTTGTATGGCTACACCTTC
CAWDHPKSLYGYTF
>20|TRBJ2-1|.|.|TRBV5-1
TGCGCCAGCAGCCCAATTGGGGGGCCCCAAACAGGAAGCTCCTACAATGAGCAGTTCTTC
CASSPIGGPQTGSSYNEQFF
>17|TRBJ2-2|.|TRBD2|TRBV4-1
TGCGCCAGCAGCCAAGGGCGACTAGCGGGGGGATCCGGGGAGCTGTTTTTT
CASSQGRLAGGSGELFF
>16|TRBJ1-2|.|TRBD1|TRBV4-2
TGTGCCAGCAGCTTGGTAGGACAGGGTGGTACCTATGGCTACACCTTC
CASSLVGQGGTYGYTF
>12|TRBJ2-7|.|.|TRBV6-1
TGTGCCAGCAGAACAGGGGGACTAGAGCAGTACTTC
CASRTGGLEQYF
>15|TRBJ2-5|.|TRBD1|TRBV5-4
TGTGCCAGCAGCCATACCGGGACAGGGGGAGAGACCCAGTACTTC
CASSHTGTGGETQYF
>16|TRBJ2-3|.|.|TRBV5-1
TGCGCCAGCAGCTTGGGACTACTTTTAAGCACAGATACGCAGTATTTT
CASSLGLLLSTDTQYF
>18|TRBJ2-1|.|TRBD2|TRBV10-1
TGCGCCAGCAGTGAGTCCGGGACTAGCGGGAGATCGGGCAATGAGCAGTTCTTC
CASSESGTSGRSGNEQFF
>11|TRBJ1-2|.|TRBD1|TRBV6-6
TGTGCCTCCCGGGGGACAGGTGGCTACACCTTC
CASRGTGGYTF
>16|TRBJ2-1|few|.|TRBV15
TGTGCCACCAGCTTTGACGGGGGTTCTTTTTACAATGAGCAGTTCTTC
CATSFDGGSFYNEQFF
>19|TRBJ1-4|.|.|TRBV7-8
TGTGCCAGCAGCTTAGCGGGGAACTGGGGGGCTTCAACTAATGAAAAACTGTTTTTT
CASSLAGNWGASTNEKLFF
>17|TRBJ2-6|.|.|TRBV14
TGTGCCAGCAGCCCTATTAGGCTTGGGTCTGGGGCCAACGTCCTGACTTTC
CASSPIRLGSGANVLTF
>14|TRBJ1-5|.|.|TRBV19
TGTGCCAGTAGTATCGGAGAGGGTGTTCAGCCCCAGCATTTT
CASSIGEGVQPQHF
>13|TRBJ2-2|.|.|TRBV30
TGTGCCTGGAGCCAACAGGGAATCGGGGAGCTGTTTTTT
CAWSQQGIGELFF
>19|TRBJ2-2|.|.|TRBV27
TGTGCCAGCAGATCCTCCGCCGCTGCTAGCGTAGCGAACACCGGGGAGCTGTTTTTT
CASRSSAAASVANTGELFF
>15|TRBJ2-1|few|.|TRBV19
TGTGCCAGTTCAACCGGGACGGAGCGGATCAATGAGCAGTTCTTC
CASSTGTERINEQFF
>12|TRBJ2-7|.|.|TRBV5-1
TGCGCCAGCAGCTTAAATCTCTACGAGCAGTACTTC
CASSLNLYEQYF
>11|TRBJ2-7|.|.|TRBV9
TGTGCCAGCAGTTACTCCTACGAGCAGTACTTC
CASSYSYEQYF
>15|TRBJ2-5|.|.|TRBV10-3
TGTGCCATCAGTGCCCGGACGGATTCTCAAGAGACCCAGTACTTC
CAISARTDSQETQYF
>11|TRBJ2-1|once|.|TRBV30
TGTGCCTGGAGTGGCGGGGCTGAGCAGTTCTTC
CAWSGGAEQFF
>15|TRBJ2-7|.|.|TRBV5-1
TGCGCCAGCAGCTTTTACTCCGGGGTTACCTACGAGCAGTACTTC
CASSFYSGVTYEQYF
>14|TRBJ2-7|.|.|TRBV6-5
TGTGCCAGCAGTTACCAACAGGGTAACTACGAGCAGTACTTC
CASSYQQGNYEQYF
>15|TRBJ1-2|once|.|TRBV5-4
TGTGCCAGCAGCTTGCCCCAAGGACACAACTATGGCTACACCTTC
CASSLPQGHNYGYTF
>14|TRBJ2-7|.|.|TRBV30
TGTGCCTGGAGAATCCGGGCTGCAGCCTACGAGCAGTACTTC
CAWRIRAAAYEQYF